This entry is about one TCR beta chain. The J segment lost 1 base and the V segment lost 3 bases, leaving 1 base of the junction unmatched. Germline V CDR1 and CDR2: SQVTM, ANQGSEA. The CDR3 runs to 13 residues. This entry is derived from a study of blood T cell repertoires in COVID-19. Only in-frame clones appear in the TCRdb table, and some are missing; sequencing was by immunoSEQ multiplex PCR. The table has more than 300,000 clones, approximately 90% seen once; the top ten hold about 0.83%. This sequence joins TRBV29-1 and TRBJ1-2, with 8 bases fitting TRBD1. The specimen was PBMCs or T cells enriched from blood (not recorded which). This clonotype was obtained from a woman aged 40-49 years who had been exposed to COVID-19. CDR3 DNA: TGCAGCGTTGAGACAGGGGATAACTATGGCTACACCTTC. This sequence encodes CSVETGDNYGYTF.